The sequence of this T cell receptor beta chain was determined in a study of CD8 T cells in Susac syndrome. Whole-study findings and limits: That the number of individuals in its TCR sequencing and HLA analysis was relatively small was acknowledged by the study.

The germline CDR1 and CDR2 sequences are SGHAT and FQDESV (reference sequence). This CDR3 has 20 residues. The V and J ends lost 5 bases and 5 bases, in that order; junction bases with no gene match: 22. The authors reverse transcribed roughly 0.5 to 1 ug RNA with random hexamers. Amplification of TCR beta CDR3 spanned 54 Vbeta and 13 Jbeta via immunoSEQ multiplex PCR. Via MiXCR, TCRdb re-called the immunoSEQ multiplex PCR reads, giving one row per CDR3 protein. The table includes about 430,000 distinct CDR3 sequences, about 85% detected once. As regards this clonotype: Its antigen is still unknown.

Sequencing of TCR beta drew on CD8+ and CD4+ T cells from blood. The rearrangement links TRBV11-1 to TRBJ2-7; TRBD1 matches at 12 bases. Material for sequencing was CD8+ T cells from PBMCs. The sequence came from a human donor with multiple sclerosis. The CDR3 nucleotides read TGTGCCAGCAGCCCCGCTACGGTAGGGGACAGGGGGCGCGCAGGAAACGAGCAGTACTTC. Translating gives CASSPATVGDRGRAGNEQYF.